This TCR beta chain is drawn from a study of blood T cell repertoires in COVID-19 (dated by TCRdb to 2020 to 2022). With respect to the entire study: Collaborator samples came from the United States, Italy and Spain and covered acute and convalescent phases of COVID-19. The repertoires were made available in a free public database intended to serve as a resource for research on the immune response to SARS-CoV-2. The material from the prospective study consisted of cDNA or gDNA derived from T cells, B-cell-depleted T cells, or PBMCs. Samples were obtained from the ongoing ImmuneRACE study (first 160 participants) and from roughly 1,300 subjects provided by 6 global collaborators. Deeply sampled blood TCRbeta repertoires from subjects exposed to, actively infected with, or recovered from COVID-19 were included in the dataset. Where available, HLA class I and class II types were obtained from metadata supplied by the sample provider rather than from assay-based typing. Nearly every sample came with metadata listing a de-identified subject ID, COVID-19 status, age in years and sex. Broader findings and caveats from the paper: Clinical and demographic metadata were provided uncurated, with the amount varying by source and participant.

With respect to this clone: Its target antigen remains unknown. Base-call qualities are not available, and no considerably larger clone is one nucleotide away.

A second Seattle source provided samples from volunteer blood donors who had recovered from COVID-19. The collaborating institutions used their own protocols to collect whole blood in K2EDTA tubes. For TCRbeta analysis, collaborators shipped samples as frozen whole blood, isolated PBMCs, or DNA extracted from either of those sample types. The immunoSEQ Assay, a bias-controlled multiplex PCR, was used to amplify TCRbeta CDR3 regions from genomic DNA. In the source study's methods: Nucleated cell counts per sample were estimated from amplification of reference gene primers within the assay. To quantify the absolute abundance of each unique TCRbeta CDR3 rearrangement, sequence reads were collapsed and filtered. For each sample, productive Simpson clonality was calculated as the square root of Simpson's diversity index across productive rearrangements. Not all clones reach the TCRdb copy of this immuneACCESS table, which keeps in-frame sequences only. Checked studies attribute under half of the gap to unresolved V genes and leave the rest unexplained. The V and J calls and the clone size are those of that table, but D and trimming were determined from the DNA. Across this sample there are about 200,000 clones, with 86% seen only once. The ten largest clones take up over 2% of the sample.

This receptor was identified in a man aged 25 to 40 who had recovered from COVID-19. Sequenced material: peripheral blood.

The encoded CDR3 is CASSTRRGGEKLFF. The sequence in DNA is TGTGCCAGCAGTACCCGAAGGGGTGGTGAAAAACTGTTTTTT. In this chain, TRBV25-1 is recombined with TRBJ1-4, and the D gene may be TRBD1, 5 bases matching. Trimming at the junction amounts to 5 bases on V and 7 bases on J, and the germline ends lie 14 bases apart. There are 14 amino acids in the CDR3, from cysteine to phenylalanine inclusive. Just the 42-base CDR3 DNA is kept, in frame starting at base 1. CDR1 and CDR2 are drawn from the germline V gene: MGHDK, SYGVNS.